The T cell receptor (beta chain) described here comes from a study of patients and donors after allogeneic stem cell transplantation (dated by TCRdb to about 2020). In its sample, this clonotype was seen a few times. The antigen it recognizes is unknown. No much larger clone is present one base from it, and per-base qualities are unavailable. The library relied on RT-PCR. These reads were obtained on a NextSeq 550. TCRdb's own reprocessing of the public reads used fastp at Q25 and MiXCR and kept productive beta chains. Rows with one shared CDR3 protein collapse into an entry with the most common genes and DNA. This sample comprises 390,000 or so distinct CDR3 sequences, approximately 16% of them detected only once. The top ten hold roughly 7.2% of the sample. Sequencing was performed on blood, either unsorted or a sorted T cell fraction (not recorded which). The TCR was taken from a human donor who was either an allogeneic HSCT recipient or a stem cell or donor lymphocyte infusion donor (not recorded which). It is not recorded whose cells these are; they may come from a transplant donor.

The sequenced DNA: TGTGCCAGCAGCCAAACTAGGCTGTCCACAGATACGCAGTATTTT. This yields the protein CASSQTRLSTDTQYF. The V and J segments used are TRBV3-1 and TRBJ2-3; the D gene is perhaps TRBD2, on 5 matching bases. From the germline V gene (reference sequence), CDR1 is LGHDT and CDR2 is YNNKEL. Taken from cysteine to phenylalanine, the CDR3 has 15 residues. The sequence is cut down to CDR3 DNA, 45 bases in frame from base 1. The V end loses 2 bases and the J end loses 2 bases, and a stretch of 11 bases separates them.